A selection of T cell receptor beta chains follows, all from one sample in a study of Graves' ophthalmopathy and Graves' hyperthyroidism. Each CDR3 protein gets one entry after TCRdb re-called the multiplex PCR reads with MiXCR. The sample shows about 740,000 distinct CDR3 sequences, 40% of them seen only once. Sequencing input: peripheral blood. The origin of the receptors is an adult man with Graves' ophthalmopathy. Both conserved end residues are part of each CDR3. D genes are given only for firm matches. Clone size is stated in some rows and not others, as once, few, many or a class when expanded.

clone_size j_call d_call v_call cdr3_aa cdr3_nt
. TRBJ1-6 . TRBV25-1 CASSGTAGASPLHF TGTGCCAGCAGTGGGACAGCCGGGGCCTCACCCCTCCACTTT
. TRBJ1-1 . TRBV11-2 CASSSVGGGTAFF TGTGCCAGCAGCTCAGTCGGGGGCGGGACAGCTTTCTTT
many TRBJ1-2 TRBD1 TRBV9 CASSPGTANYGYTF TGTGCCAGCAGCCCCGGGACAGCTAACTATGGCTACACCTTC
many TRBJ1-6 TRBD1 TRBV6-6 CASSYADRDHSPLHF TGTGCCAGCAGTTACGCGGACAGGGATCATTCACCCCTCCACTTT
many TRBJ2-5 TRBD2 TRBV20-1 CSASPGTSKETQYF TGCAGTGCTAGCCCCGGGACTAGTAAAGAGACCCAGTACTTC
once TRBJ2-2 . TRBV11-2 CASSPHSGLANTGELFF TGTGCCAGCAGCCCCCATTCCGGTCTAGCGAACACCGGGGAGCTGTTTTTT
few TRBJ2-7 . TRBV11-2 CASSLVRGSTYEQYF TGTGCCAGCAGCTTGGTTAGAGGGTCAACCTACGAGCAGTACTTC
once TRBJ1-3 TRBD1 TRBV6-2/TRBV6-3 CASSAPGQPSGNTIYF TGTGCCAGCAGTGCCCCGGGACAGCCCTCTGGAAACACCATATATTTT
few TRBJ2-2 . TRBV24-1 CATSDPGTSFSGELFF TGTGCCACCAGTGATCCCGGGACTTCCTTCTCCGGGGAGCTGTTTTTT
. TRBJ1-1 TRBD1 TRBV29-1 CSARSWTGGTEAFF TGCAGCGCCCGTTCCTGGACAGGGGGCACTGAAGCTTTCTTT
. TRBJ2-5 TRBD2 TRBV12-3/TRBV12-4 CASSLARTSARQETQYF TGTGCCAGCAGTTTAGCGAGGACTAGCGCTAGACAAGAGACCCAGTACTTC
many TRBJ1-2 . TRBV29-1 CSVASGFQRYGYTF TGCAGCGTTGCGAGCGGATTCCAACGCTATGGCTACACCTTC
. TRBJ1-3 . TRBV29-1 CSGSGREGYGYTIYF TGCAGCGGCTCAGGCAGGGAAGGGTATGGCTACACCATATATTTT
few TRBJ1-6 . TRBV9 CASTYGNNSPLHF TGTGCCAGCACGTACGGCAATAATTCACCCCTCCACTTT
. TRBJ2-7 TRBD2 TRBV2 CASSYALLAGGIGEQYF TGTGCCAGCAGTTACGCTCTGCTAGCGGGAGGGATCGGCGAGCAGTACTTC
. TRBJ2-2 TRBD1 TRBV20-1 CSARVRGQRVTGELFF TGCAGTGCTAGAGTTAGGGGGCAGCGTGTCACCGGGGAGCTGTTTTTT
. TRBJ2-6 . TRBV29-1 CSVEFRGANVLTF TGCAGCGTTGAATTCAGAGGGGCCAACGTCCTGACTTTC
few TRBJ1-5 . TRBV24-1 CATSRDGETQHF TGTGCCACCAGTCGGGACGGGGAGACCCAGCATTTT
. TRBJ2-7 TRBD1 TRBV7-7 CASSHPTGGREQYF TGTGCTAGCAGCCACCCGACAGGGGGTCGAGAGCAGTACTTC
many TRBJ2-2 . TRBV7-2 CASSALLVTGELFF TGTGCCAGCAGCGCTCTCTTAGTCACCGGGGAGCTGTTTTTT
many TRBJ1-1 . TRBV2 CASSPERNMNTEAFF TGTGCCAGCAGTCCAGAGCGGAACATGAACACTGAAGCTTTCTTT
. TRBJ1-3 . TRBV10-3 CASSYPGTNGNTIYF TGTGCCAGCAGTTACCCCGGGACTAACGGAAACACCATATATTTT
. TRBJ1-5 . TRBV24-1 CAWSAGVNQPQHF TGTGCCTGGAGTGCAGGGGTCAATCAGCCCCAGCATTTT
few TRBJ2-7 TRBD2 TRBV20-1 CSAARGGGPYEQYF TGCAGTGCTGCTCGGGGGGGAGGGCCCTACGAGCAGTACTTC
. TRBJ1-5 . TRBV10-3 CAISEWAGGNQPQHF TGTGCCATCAGTGAGTGGGCAGGGGGCAATCAGCCCCAGCATTTT
. TRBJ2-2 TRBD1 TRBV19 CASETGRFDTGELFF TGTGCCAGTGAGACAGGGCGTTTTGACACCGGGGAGCTGTTTTTT
many TRBJ1-4 . TRBV29-1 CSCTGTANEKLFF TGCAGCTGCACAGGGACGGCAAATGAAAAACTGTTTTTT
. TRBJ1-2 . TRBV29-1 CSQRGYYGYTF TGCAGCCAACGGGGATACTATGGCTACACCTTC
. TRBJ1-3 TRBD1 TRBV25-1 CASSEIDRGRRGNTIYF TGTGCCAGCAGTGAAATCGACAGGGGTAGACGCGGAAACACCATATATTTT
few TRBJ2-7 . TRBV7-9 CASSRLPDTSGEQYF TGTGCCAGCAGCCGCTTACCGGACACCAGTGGGGAGCAGTACTTC
. TRBJ2-5 TRBD2 TRBV20-1 CSARDVERGSFRLGETQYF TGCAGTGCTAGAGATGTCGAGCGGGGTTCGTTTCGCCTCGGGGAGACCCAGTACTTC
. TRBJ1-2 . TRBV2 CASSQRGGRRVSYTF TGTGCCAGCAGTCAAAGGGGGGGGCGGCGAGTAAGCTACACCTTC
. TRBJ2-7 TRBD1 TRBV5-4 CASSQEMAGGSYEQYF TGTGCCAGCAGCCAAGAGATGGCAGGGGGCTCCTACGAGCAGTACTTC
once TRBJ1-5 TRBD1 TRBV10-3 CAIGGDRGGQPQHF TGTGCCATCGGGGGGGACAGGGGTGGTCAGCCCCAGCATTTT
many TRBJ1-2 . TRBV10-2 CASSESYLGTNYGYTF TGCGCCAGCAGTGAATCCTACCTAGGGACTAACTATGGCTACACCTTC
. TRBJ1-4 . TRBV20-1 CSATLLAGNNEKLFF TGCAGTGCTACCTTGTTGGCAGGGAATAATGAAAAACTGTTTTTT
few TRBJ1-6 TRBD1 TRBV6-1 CASLTGVDSPLHF TGTGCCAGCCTGACAGGGGTGGATTCACCCCTCCACTTT
. TRBJ1-2 . TRBV2 CASSHRGSGYGYTF TGTGCCAGCAGCCATCGCGGTAGCGGCTATGGCTACACCTTC
. TRBJ2-7 TRBD1 TRBV7-8 CASSYSPPGQGASEQYF TGTGCCAGCAGTTACTCGCCCCCGGGACAGGGGGCAAGCGAGCAGTACTTC
few TRBJ1-2 . TRBV12-3/TRBV12-4 CASSYTRYGYTF TGTGCCAGCAGTTACACGCGCTATGGCTACACCTTC
many TRBJ2-5 . TRBV7-9 CASSLSGIETQYF TGTGCCAGCAGCTTATCCGGGATAGAGACCCAGTACTTC
. TRBJ1-2 . TRBV25-1 CASRAIGTDNYGYTF TGTGCCAGCAGGGCTATCGGGACGGATAACTATGGCTACACCTTC
. TRBJ2-3 TRBD2 TRBV29-1 CSARAGPPDTQYF TGCAGCGCAAGAGCGGGGCCACCAGATACGCAGTATTTT
many TRBJ1-1 . TRBV9 CASSVGGGLNTEAFF TGTGCCAGCAGCGTAGGAGGAGGGCTGAACACTGAAGCTTTCTTT
many TRBJ1-2 . TRBV7-9 CASSLLPDRNYGYTF TGTGCCAGCAGCTTACTACCGGACAGAAACTATGGCTACACCTTC
many TRBJ2-7 . TRBV9 CASSAKPNVYEQYF TGTGCCAGCAGCGCCAAACCCAACGTCTACGAGCAGTACTTC
. TRBJ1-2 . TRBV7-9 CASATPPNYGYTF TGTGCCAGTGCAACACCGCCTAACTATGGCTACACCTTC
. TRBJ1-3 . TRBV11-2 CASSINTIYF TGTGCCAGCAGCATTAACACCATATATTTT
. TRBJ2-5 . TRBV2 CGSSFAGGRETQYF TGTGGCAGCAGTTTTGCAGGGGGGAGGGAGACCCAGTACTTC
once TRBJ1-5 TRBD1 TRBV25-1 CASSEPRTGDQPQHF TGTGCCAGCAGTGAGCCGAGGACAGGGGATCAGCCCCAGCATTTT
. TRBJ1-5 TRBD1 TRBV24-1 CATRTGAGDQPQHF TGTGCCACCAGGACAGGGGCAGGGGATCAGCCCCAGCATTTT
. TRBJ1-1 . TRBV2 CASSYSEDGHTEAFF TGTGCCAGCAGTTACTCGGAGGACGGACACACTGAAGCTTTCTTT
many TRBJ2-5 . TRBV29-1 CSVEDPLQETQYF TGCAGCGTTGAAGATCCGCTCCAAGAGACCCAGTACTTC
many TRBJ1-2 . TRBV7-9 CASGYRDNGYTF TGTGCCAGCGGCTACAGGGATAATGGCTACACCTTC